The entry that follows covers one TCR beta chain sequence. As yet, its antigen is unknown. The entry originates in a study of beta chain features in type 1 diabetes. Study-level points and caveats: The study found moderately but significantly shorter TCRB CDR3s in all four CD4+ subsets of Type 1 diabetes patients.

TCRB transcripts that were expressed got sequenced, as all of the isolated RNA had been reverse transcribed. Each sample of naive, central memory or regulatory T cells had, on average, about 3.5 million reads. TCRdb's copy holds only in-frame clones and misses some; the assay was immunoSEQ multiplex PCR. The table includes about 160,000 clones, 9% to 10% detected once. The V gene lost 3 bases and the J gene lost 2 bases, with 11 bases spanning the gap. CDR1 and CDR2 from the germline V gene are SGHTA and FQGNSA. There are 14 residues in the CDR3. Sort purity for all populations was recorded as exceeding 98%.

The clonotype comes from a woman between 25 and 40 years old with type 1 diabetes. Sequencing was performed on central memory CD4+ T cells from blood. V and J are TRBV7-2 and TRBJ2-7; D is possibly TRBD2 (5 bases). CDR3 amino acids: CASSFFGKTYEQYF. The DNA of the CDR3 is TGTGCCAGCAGCTTCTTCGGGAAAACCTACGAGCAGTACTTC.